This T cell receptor beta chain was obtained from a study of OX40 agonist ivuxolimab in advanced cancers. Study information: The eligibility criteria allowed prior anti-PD-1, anti-PD-L1 or anti-CTLA-4 therapy, and 40% had some.

Study-wide results and limits: With doses of 0.1-3.0 mg/kg, partial responders showed among the lowest clonal expansion. Relative to CD4+ cells, CD8+ T cells on average had more expanded clones. In the expanded peripheral T cells, antigen specificity was never determined.

Concerning this clone: Its antigen is unidentified.

The germline gives CDR1 SGHNT, CDR2 YYREEE (reference sequence). The ends were cut back, 0 bases at V and 7 bases at J, with 7 bases in the middle. The length of the CDR3 is 13 residues. Data came from immunoSEQ multiplex PCR; TCRdb stores just in-frame clones and leaves some out. This table holds 45,000 to 65,000 clones, 75% to 90% found once. Sequenced here: CD4+ or CD8+ T cells sorted from blood, sampled in a trial of the OX40 agonist ivuxolimab. The V gene is TRBV5-4, the J gene TRBJ1-4; a possible D gene is TRBD1 (6 bases). This receptor was taken from an adult with an advanced solid tumor such as melanoma, head and neck, liver or kidney cancer. In DNA, the CDR3 is TGTGCCAGCAGCTTGGTGGACAGTGAAAAACTGTTTTTT. It yields the protein CASSLVDSEKLFF.